The 16 T cell receptor beta chains below all came from one sample that was sequenced in a study of T cell repertoires in cytomegalovirus infection. Antigens for these TCRs are unknown. TCRdb called the reads again in MiXCR, with one record for every CDR3 protein. The table has under 850,000 distinct CDR3 sequences, 30% to 35% seen once. Specimen: cultured PBMCs, collected from culture after CMV antigen stimulation. These receptors were obtained from a human donor in good health (CMV status not recorded). Some clones in this sample may be carry-over from other donors' samples.

This clonotype was recorded a few times. The chain recombines TRBV6-1 with TRBJ1-1; D gene ambiguous. The CDR3 loop spans 13 amino acids. CDR1 MNHNS and CDR2 SASEGT come from the germline V gene. The V end lost 6 bases, the J end lost 8 bases, and 16 bases lay between the germline ends. The CDR3 loop reads CASRLMRAVEAFF. CDR3 in DNA: TGTGCCAGCAGACTCATGCGGGCCGTCGAAGCTTTCTTT.

The V and J genes are TRBV27 and TRBJ2-3; TRBD1 is a possible D gene (6 bases). This CDR3 is built from 14 residues. Germline CDR1 and CDR2: MNHEY and SMNVEV (reference sequence). Trimming stripped 6 bases from V and 4 bases from J, with 14 bases between. The CDR3 here is CASRPQGLADTQYF. The CDR3 nucleotides are TGTGCCAGCAGGCCACAGGGTTTGGCAGATACGCAGTATTTT.

The rearrangement uses TRBV20-1 and TRBJ2-2; a possible D gene is TRBD1 (5 bases). The V gene lost 5 bases and the J gene lost 4 bases, with 14 bases spanning the gap. Germline V lookup: CDR1 DFQATT, CDR2 SNEGSKA (reference sequence). The CDR3 length is 14 residues. CDR3 coding DNA: TGCAGTGCTCCCAGGGTGAAGAGCACCGGGGAGCTGTTTTTT. It specifies CSAPRVKSTGELFF.

This clonotype was found once. The chain uses TRBV14 and TRBJ1-4; D ambiguous. Germline V gene data show CDR1 as SGHDN and CDR2 as FVKESK. V lost 0 bases and J lost 8, with 19 bases in between. The CDR3 totals 17 residues. This chain's CDR3 is CASSQDRLGRGGEKLFF. The DNA for the CDR3 is TGTGCCAGCAGCCAAGATCGGCTCGGGCGGGGAGGAGAAAAACTGTTTTTT.

This chain connects TRBV2 to TRBJ2-7; D gene unclear. This CDR3 has 12 residues. V shed 1 base and J shed 6 bases, with 7 bases lying between them. Germline CDR1 is SNHLY and CDR2 is FYNNEI. The CDR3 here is CASSEGGSEQYF. As DNA, the CDR3 is TGTGCCAGCAGTGAAGGGGGAAGCGAGCAGTACTTC.

The V call is TRBV19, the J call TRBJ2-5; TRBD2 might be the D (6 bases). This CDR3 is 18 amino acids long. V dropped 1 base and J dropped 0 bases, with 18 bases sitting between them. Germline CDR1 and CDR2: LNHDA and SQIVND (reference sequence). The CDR3 DNA reads TGTGCCAGTAGTATAGCCCCCCGGGACTTTATGTACCAAGAGACCCAGTACTTC. Translating it yields CASSIAPRDFMYQETQYF.

V and J are TRBV2 and TRBJ2-1, with TRBD2 matching 9 bases. The J segment lost 3 bases and the V segment lost 3 bases, leaving 3 bases of the junction unmatched. The CDR3 loop spans 15 amino acids. Looked up from germline, CDR1 is SNHLY and CDR2 is FYNNEI. The CDR3: CASSEELAGYNEQFF. In nucleotides, the CDR3 is TGTGCCAGCAGTGAGGAACTAGCGGGCTACAATGAGCAGTTCTTC.

This clonotype showed up many times. This chain connects TRBV7-2 to TRBJ2-3; D perhaps matches TRBD1 (6 bases). This CDR3 contains 16 residues. V lost 2 bases to trimming and J lost 2 bases, with 14 bases between them. From germline, CDR1 is SGHTA and CDR2 FQGNSA. Here the CDR3 DNA reads TGTGCCAGCAGCTTATCCAGCAGGGGCGCCACAGATACGCAGTATTTT. Translating gives CASSLSSRGATDTQYF.

V and J are TRBV6-1 and TRBJ2-7; 8 nucleotides agree with TRBD1. Per germline, CDR1 MNHNS and CDR2 SASEGT. This CDR3 contains 16 residues. V lost 5 bases, J lost 4 bases, and 13 bases stayed unmatched. CDR3 in DNA: TGTGCCAGCAGTTACCGAAAGACAGGGGTTTTATACGAGCAGTACTTC. Its translation is CASSYRKTGVLYEQYF.

V is TRBV11-2 and J is TRBJ1-3, with TRBD1 identical over 8 bases. Germline CDR1 is SGHAT and CDR2 is FQNNGV. This CDR3 region has 16 residues. Trimming cost V 5 bases and J 0 bases; bases outside gene matches: 6. CDR3 nucleotides: TGTGCCAGCAGCCCACAGGGGGTTATCTCTGGAAACACCATATATTTT. Translated, it gives CASSPQGVISGNTIYF.

This clonotype was observed many times. V usage is TRBV7-2 and J usage is TRBJ2-7; no clear D. The CDR3 contains 14 residues. CDR1 and CDR2 from the germline V gene are SGHTA and FQGNSA. Trimming left V 2 bases short and J 0 bases short, with 8 bases between. The CDR3 reads CASSLSSYSYEQYF. In DNA form, the CDR3 reads TGTGCCAGCAGCTTATCCTCTTACTCCTACGAGCAGTACTTC.

This clonotype has just a few counts. The rearrangement joins TRBV7-2 to TRBJ2-1; 7 bases line up with TRBD2. CDR3 size: 16 residues. J lost 8 bases, V lost 3 bases, and 13 bases had no gene match. In germline, CDR1 is SGHTA, CDR2 FQGNSA. The CDR3 coding sequence is TGTGCCAGCAGCTTCGTGGGACTACCTAAGTTCTATGAGCAGTTCTTC. It specifies CASSFVGLPKFYEQFF.

This clonotype was counted between two and nine times. V and J are TRBV6-6 and TRBJ1-5, with D unresolved. V lost 6 bases, J lost 9 bases, and 18 bases lay in between. Germline CDR1 and CDR2: MNHNY and SVGAGI (reference sequence). This CDR3 contains 14 residues. In DNA, the CDR3 is TGTGCCAGCAGACACGTCGGGGTGTCTCGGCCCCAGCATTTT. Protein product: CASRHVGVSRPQHF.

The chain employs TRBV2 and TRBJ1-6, with no clear D. Germline CDR1 SNHLY, CDR2 FYNNEI. The CDR3 totals 17 residues. V was pared by 1 base and J by 10 bases, with 20 bases between. CDR3 nucleotide sequence: TGTGCCAGCAGTGAAGACGGTGTCACTTTAATGAGATCACCCCTCCACTTT. Its translation is CASSEDGVTLMRSPLHF.

The chain recombines TRBV6-8 with TRBJ2-7, with 13 bases lining up with TRBD2. V gave up 7 bases and J gave up 0 bases; unmatched junction bases: 12. The length of the CDR3 is 18 residues. Germline CDR1 MNHGY, CDR2 SAAAGT. The CDR3 sequence is CASTGTSGTVGSSYEQYF. The CDR3, as DNA: TGTGCCAGCACCGGGACTAGCGGGACAGTTGGGAGCTCCTACGAGCAGTACTTC.

This sequence joins TRBV2 and TRBJ2-3; the match to TRBD2 covers 9 bases. CDR3 length: 16 amino acids. Germline V gives CDR1 SNHLY, CDR2 FYNNEI. V was clipped by 7 bases and J by 4 bases; unmatched bases: 12. This CDR3 is CASTLRLGGGADTQYF. The DNA for the CDR3 is TGTGCCAGCACCCTACGACTGGGCGGGGGGGCAGATACGCAGTATTTT.